This T cell receptor (beta chain) was retrieved from a study of cytomegalovirus exposure and HLA in healthy donors. Study-level points and caveats: Later analysis associated a missense DCLRE1C variant with TCR beta V- and J-gene trimming. In an earlier analysis, most TCR beta V segments were productive about 87% or about 30% of the time. Follow-up analysis seemed to connect common viral pathogens with several of the most significant clusters identified.

Germline V gene lookup returns CDR1 LNHDA and CDR2 SQIVND (reference sequence). The CDR3 is 13 residues long. Trimming stripped 8 bases from V and 2 bases from J, with 10 bases between. Use of 60 Vbeta and 13 Jbeta primers characterized the PCR. Sequenced by immunoSEQ multiplex PCR; TCRdb stores in-frame clones only, minus some. The sample contains 43,000 or so clones, 70% to 80% of which appear only once. Comments on this clone: Antigen: not known.

The chain uses TRBV19 and TRBJ1-5, with unresolved D. This receptor was obtained from a man under 40 in good health and CMV-seronegative. Sequenced sample: PBMCs. The CDR3 region has the DNA TGTGCCAGTGAGGTCGTCGGCAATCAGCCCCAGCATTTT. Protein: CASEVVGNQPQHF.